This is a list of T cell receptor beta chains from one sample in a study of early T cells in non-severe SARS-CoV-2 infection. TCRdb reprocessed the 5' RACE reads with MiXCR, giving one entry per CDR3 protein. The sample records approximately 35,000 distinct CDR3 sequences, 7.1% being singletons. The specimen comprised whole blood, sampled at baseline. Receptors originate from an adult who was a healthcare worker with PCR-confirmed SARS-CoV-2 infection or an uninfected control (not recorded which). Each CDR3 is given with its conserved first and last residue. D genes are given only for firm matches. Only some rows state a clone size, as once, few, many or a class for expanded clones.

CDR3 DNA: TGTGCCAGCAGCGTAGGTGATGGAGATACGCAGTATTTT
CDR3 protein: CASSVGDGDTQYF
CDR3 length: 13
D gene: .
J gene: TRBJ2-3
V gene: TRBV9
clone size: many

CDR3 DNA: TGCAGTGCCCCGGAGAGAGAGCGGAGTCAAAATACGCAGTATTTT
CDR3 protein: CSAPERERSQNTQYF
CDR3 length: 15
D gene: .
J gene: TRBJ2-3
V gene: TRBV20-1
clone size: .

CDR3 DNA: TGCAGTGCTAGCGGCCGTCCGAGCGGGAGGGCCACCTACGAGCAGTACTTC
CDR3 protein: CSASGRPSGRATYEQYF
CDR3 length: 17
D gene: TRBD2
J gene: TRBJ2-7
V gene: TRBV20-1
clone size: few

CDR3 DNA: TGTGCCAGCAGCCCCCAGAATAAGGCCCACATTCAGTACTTC
CDR3 protein: CASSPQNKAHIQYF
CDR3 length: 14
D gene: .
J gene: TRBJ2-4
V gene: TRBV7-2
clone size: many

CDR3 DNA: TGCGCCAGCAGCCCTCGCGAGGGGGGAGATACGCAGTATTTT
CDR3 protein: CASSPREGGDTQYF
CDR3 length: 14
D gene: .
J gene: TRBJ2-3
V gene: TRBV4-3
clone size: many

CDR3 DNA: TGCAGTGCTTCGACAGGATACTTTCGCACAGATACGCAGTATTTT
CDR3 protein: CSASTGYFRTDTQYF
CDR3 length: 15
D gene: .
J gene: TRBJ2-3
V gene: TRBV20-1
clone size: .

CDR3 DNA: TGTGCCAGCAGTTTACGAGCGGGCCGGGATGATGAGCAGTTCTTC
CDR3 protein: CASSLRAGRDDEQFF
CDR3 length: 15
D gene: .
J gene: TRBJ2-1
V gene: TRBV27
clone size: many

CDR3 DNA: TGTGCCAGCAGCTTGTATATTAGCGGGAGCACAGATACGCAGTATTTT
CDR3 protein: CASSLYISGSTDTQYF
CDR3 length: 16
D gene: TRBD2
J gene: TRBJ2-3
V gene: TRBV5-6
clone size: many

CDR3 DNA: TGTGCCAGCAGTTACTCATCGGACTACAATGAGCAGTTCTTC
CDR3 protein: CASSYSSDYNEQFF
CDR3 length: 14
D gene: .
J gene: TRBJ2-1
V gene: TRBV6-2/TRBV6-3
clone size: few

CDR3 DNA: TGTGCCAGCAGCGCACCCCCAGGGGCCTATGAGCAGTTCTTC
CDR3 protein: CASSAPPGAYEQFF
CDR3 length: 14
D gene: .
J gene: TRBJ2-1
V gene: TRBV7-2
clone size: .

CDR3 DNA: TGTGCCAGCAGAACTCTGAACACTGAAGCTTTCTTT
CDR3 protein: CASRTLNTEAFF
CDR3 length: 12
D gene: .
J gene: TRBJ1-1
V gene: TRBV6-5
clone size: few

CDR3 DNA: TGTGCCAGCAGCCAAAAGACTAGCGGGCCCCCAGGAGATACGCAGTATTTT
CDR3 protein: CASSQKTSGPPGDTQYF
CDR3 length: 17
D gene: TRBD2
J gene: TRBJ2-3
V gene: TRBV14
clone size: few

CDR3 DNA: TGTGCCAGCAGCCCAACGATCGGGGGGGCTGAAGCTTTCTTT
CDR3 protein: CASSPTIGGAEAFF
CDR3 length: 14
D gene: .
J gene: TRBJ1-1
V gene: TRBV7-9
clone size: few

CDR3 DNA: TGCAGTGCTAGAGCAGAGTTCAACTCCGGGACTAGCGGGATGGGGCCTCAAGAGACCCAGTACTTC
CDR3 protein: CSARAEFNSGTSGMGPQETQYF
CDR3 length: 22
D gene: TRBD2
J gene: TRBJ2-5
V gene: TRBV20-1
clone size: few

CDR3 DNA: TGCAGCTCTCGGACTAGCGGGTTGTCCTACAATGAGCAGTTCTTC
CDR3 protein: CSSRTSGLSYNEQFF
CDR3 length: 15
D gene: TRBD2
J gene: TRBJ2-1
V gene: TRBV29-1
clone size: many

CDR3 DNA: TGCGCCAGCAGCCAAGATTTAGGAGGCCCAGACTACACCGGGGAGCTGTTTTTT
CDR3 protein: CASSQDLGGPDYTGELFF
CDR3 length: 18
D gene: .
J gene: TRBJ2-2
V gene: TRBV4-1
clone size: many

CDR3 DNA: TGTGCCAGCAGTCAGGGGGAAGCTTTCTTT
CDR3 protein: CASSQGEAFF
CDR3 length: 10
D gene: .
J gene: TRBJ1-1
V gene: TRBV12-3/TRBV12-4
clone size: .

CDR3 DNA: TGTGCCTGGGCGACAGATAGCAATCAGCCCCAGCATTTT
CDR3 protein: CAWATDSNQPQHF
CDR3 length: 13
D gene: .
J gene: TRBJ1-5
V gene: TRBV30
clone size: few

CDR3 DNA: TGTGCCAGCAGTTTAAGGTTAGCGGGAGTGAGTGAGCAGTTCTTC
CDR3 protein: CASSLRLAGVSEQFF
CDR3 length: 15
D gene: TRBD2
J gene: TRBJ2-1
V gene: TRBV28
clone size: .

CDR3 DNA: TGCAGTGCTAGTGAGATTGAGGAGGCCCTACTATACATTGATGAGCAGTTCTTC
CDR3 protein: CSASEIEEALLYIDEQFF
CDR3 length: 18
D gene: .
J gene: TRBJ2-1
V gene: TRBV20-1
clone size: many

CDR3 DNA: TGCGCCAGCAGCCAAGGTTCGGGGACTGGCTATGGCTACACCTTC
CDR3 protein: CASSQGSGTGYGYTF
CDR3 length: 15
D gene: .
J gene: TRBJ1-2
V gene: TRBV4-3
clone size: many

CDR3 DNA: TGTGCCAGCAGCACTGGCACAGATACGCAGTATTTT
CDR3 protein: CASSTGTDTQYF
CDR3 length: 12
D gene: .
J gene: TRBJ2-3
V gene: TRBV13
clone size: many

CDR3 DNA: TGTGCCAGCAGTTTTATGACGGCTGAAGCTTTCTTT
CDR3 protein: CASSFMTAEAFF
CDR3 length: 12
D gene: .
J gene: TRBJ1-1
V gene: TRBV28
clone size: many

CDR3 DNA: TGTGCCAGTAGTATTCCCTCGGGACTAGGTCTGTTCTTC
CDR3 protein: CASSIPSGLGLFF
CDR3 length: 13
D gene: TRBD2
J gene: TRBJ2-1
V gene: TRBV19
clone size: many

CDR3 DNA: TGTGCCAGCAGCAGACACAGGGGGCTTATGAATCATCAGCCCCAGCATTTT
CDR3 protein: CASSRHRGLMNHQPQHF
CDR3 length: 17
D gene: .
J gene: TRBJ1-5
V gene: TRBV21-1
clone size: .

CDR3 DNA: TGTGCCAGCAGCATAGGACAGGGCTCGGACACTGAAGCTTTCTTT
CDR3 protein: CASSIGQGSDTEAFF
CDR3 length: 15
D gene: TRBD1
J gene: TRBJ1-1
V gene: TRBV7-9
clone size: .

CDR3 DNA: TGTGCCAGCAGCCAAGCCCGGGACAGCTTCTATGGCTACACCTTC
CDR3 protein: CASSQARDSFYGYTF
CDR3 length: 15
D gene: TRBD1
J gene: TRBJ1-2
V gene: TRBV14
clone size: few

CDR3 DNA: TGTGCCAGCAGTTCCCGCTATAGCGGGACAACCTACGAGCAGTACTTC
CDR3 protein: CASSSRYSGTTYEQYF
CDR3 length: 16
D gene: TRBD2
J gene: TRBJ2-7
V gene: TRBV28
clone size: .

CDR3 DNA: TGTGCCAGCAGCTTGTGGGGAGTCACAGATACGCAGTATTTT
CDR3 protein: CASSLWGVTDTQYF
CDR3 length: 14
D gene: .
J gene: TRBJ2-3
V gene: TRBV7-6
clone size: few

CDR3 DNA: TGTGCCAGCAGCTTATCTGGCAGGGTTGAGCAGTTCTTC
CDR3 protein: CASSLSGRVEQFF
CDR3 length: 13
D gene: .
J gene: TRBJ2-1
V gene: TRBV7-6
clone size: large

CDR3 DNA: TGTGCCAGCAGTTACGCGGCAGGGTCTCAGCCCCAGCATTTT
CDR3 protein: CASSYAAGSQPQHF
CDR3 length: 14
D gene: .
J gene: TRBJ1-5
V gene: TRBV6-6
clone size: few

CDR3 DNA: TGTGCCAGCGGACTCTATAGCAATCAGCCCCAGCATTTT
CDR3 protein: CASGLYSNQPQHF
CDR3 length: 13
D gene: .
J gene: TRBJ1-5
V gene: TRBV6-2/TRBV6-3
clone size: many

CDR3 DNA: TGTGCCAGCAGTTTGGACAGAGCCATGAACACTGAAGCTTTCTTT
CDR3 protein: CASSLDRAMNTEAFF
CDR3 length: 15
D gene: .
J gene: TRBJ1-1
V gene: TRBV12-3/TRBV12-4
clone size: .

CDR3 DNA: TGTGCCAGCAGTTCCGGGAGTAATTCACCCCTCCACTTT
CDR3 protein: CASSSGSNSPLHF
CDR3 length: 13
D gene: .
J gene: TRBJ1-6
V gene: TRBV12-3/TRBV12-4
clone size: many

CDR3 DNA: TGCAGCGTTACCGCCTGGGACTCAGCCAAAAACATTCAGTACTTC
CDR3 protein: CSVTAWDSAKNIQYF
CDR3 length: 15
D gene: .
J gene: TRBJ2-4
V gene: TRBV29-1
clone size: many

CDR3 DNA: TGTGCCAGCAGTTCCCCAACAGGGTATAGCAATCAGCCCCAGCATTTT
CDR3 protein: CASSSPTGYSNQPQHF
CDR3 length: 16
D gene: .
J gene: TRBJ1-5
V gene: TRBV28
clone size: medium-sized

CDR3 DNA: TGCAGTGCTAGCACTAGCGCACCCTACGAGCAGTACTTC
CDR3 protein: CSASTSAPYEQYF
CDR3 length: 13
D gene: TRBD2
J gene: TRBJ2-7
V gene: TRBV20-1
clone size: .

CDR3 DNA: TGTGCCAGCAGCTTAGCTTTAACGGGAGGTACAGATACGCAGTATTTT
CDR3 protein: CASSLALTGGTDTQYF
CDR3 length: 16
D gene: TRBD2
J gene: TRBJ2-3
V gene: TRBV7-9
clone size: .

CDR3 DNA: TGCAGTGCTAGAGATTTTCGGACTAGCGGCCTTTTCGATGAGCAGTTCTTC
CDR3 protein: CSARDFRTSGLFDEQFF
CDR3 length: 17
D gene: TRBD2
J gene: TRBJ2-1
V gene: TRBV20-1
clone size: few